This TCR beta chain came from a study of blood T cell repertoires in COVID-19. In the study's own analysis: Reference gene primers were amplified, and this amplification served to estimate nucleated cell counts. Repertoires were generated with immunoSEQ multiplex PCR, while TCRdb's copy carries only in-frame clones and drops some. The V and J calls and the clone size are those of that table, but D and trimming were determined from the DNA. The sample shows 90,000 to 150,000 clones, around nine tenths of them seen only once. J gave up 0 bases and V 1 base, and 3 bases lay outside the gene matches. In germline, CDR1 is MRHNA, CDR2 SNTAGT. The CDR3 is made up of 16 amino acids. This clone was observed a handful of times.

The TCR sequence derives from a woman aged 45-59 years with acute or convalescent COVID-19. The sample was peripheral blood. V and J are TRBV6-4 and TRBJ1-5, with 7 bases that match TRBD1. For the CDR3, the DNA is TGTGCCAGCAGTGACTTTACAGGGGATAGCAATCAGCCCCAGCATTTT. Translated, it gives CASSDFTGDSNQPQHF.